The source of this T cell receptor beta chain is a study of T cell responses to AZD1222 COVID-19 vaccine. Study-level information: Pooled in the analysis were second doses at about 4 or about 12 weeks.

The data were produced by immunoSEQ multiplex PCR, yet TCRdb's version contains in-frame clones alone and is incomplete. The top ten hold roughly 4.2% of the sample, which has 120,000 or so clones, around 92% seen once. In the case of this clone: The antigen remains unidentified.

Notes on the study in general: Females outnumbered males among donors, who were mostly white British; clonal diversity was possibly underestimated. Samples come after the peak T cell response, not at day 14. Spike regions recognized by vaccine-associated CD4 TCRs spanned the protein, led by 160-218 and 743-854.

Germline loops: CDR1 SEHNR, CDR2 FQNEAQ (reference sequence). V gave up 5 bases and J gave up 6 bases, with 8 bases separating them. The CDR3 has 12 residues. The TCR sequence derives from an adult in good health. V usage is TRBV7-9 and J usage is TRBJ1-5; D not resolved. The sequencing here drew on peripheral blood, taken on day 0 of AZD1222 vaccination. The CDR3 DNA is TGTGCCAGCAGCCTGGAGGTTCAGCCCCAGCATTTT. Residues: CASSLEVQPQHF.